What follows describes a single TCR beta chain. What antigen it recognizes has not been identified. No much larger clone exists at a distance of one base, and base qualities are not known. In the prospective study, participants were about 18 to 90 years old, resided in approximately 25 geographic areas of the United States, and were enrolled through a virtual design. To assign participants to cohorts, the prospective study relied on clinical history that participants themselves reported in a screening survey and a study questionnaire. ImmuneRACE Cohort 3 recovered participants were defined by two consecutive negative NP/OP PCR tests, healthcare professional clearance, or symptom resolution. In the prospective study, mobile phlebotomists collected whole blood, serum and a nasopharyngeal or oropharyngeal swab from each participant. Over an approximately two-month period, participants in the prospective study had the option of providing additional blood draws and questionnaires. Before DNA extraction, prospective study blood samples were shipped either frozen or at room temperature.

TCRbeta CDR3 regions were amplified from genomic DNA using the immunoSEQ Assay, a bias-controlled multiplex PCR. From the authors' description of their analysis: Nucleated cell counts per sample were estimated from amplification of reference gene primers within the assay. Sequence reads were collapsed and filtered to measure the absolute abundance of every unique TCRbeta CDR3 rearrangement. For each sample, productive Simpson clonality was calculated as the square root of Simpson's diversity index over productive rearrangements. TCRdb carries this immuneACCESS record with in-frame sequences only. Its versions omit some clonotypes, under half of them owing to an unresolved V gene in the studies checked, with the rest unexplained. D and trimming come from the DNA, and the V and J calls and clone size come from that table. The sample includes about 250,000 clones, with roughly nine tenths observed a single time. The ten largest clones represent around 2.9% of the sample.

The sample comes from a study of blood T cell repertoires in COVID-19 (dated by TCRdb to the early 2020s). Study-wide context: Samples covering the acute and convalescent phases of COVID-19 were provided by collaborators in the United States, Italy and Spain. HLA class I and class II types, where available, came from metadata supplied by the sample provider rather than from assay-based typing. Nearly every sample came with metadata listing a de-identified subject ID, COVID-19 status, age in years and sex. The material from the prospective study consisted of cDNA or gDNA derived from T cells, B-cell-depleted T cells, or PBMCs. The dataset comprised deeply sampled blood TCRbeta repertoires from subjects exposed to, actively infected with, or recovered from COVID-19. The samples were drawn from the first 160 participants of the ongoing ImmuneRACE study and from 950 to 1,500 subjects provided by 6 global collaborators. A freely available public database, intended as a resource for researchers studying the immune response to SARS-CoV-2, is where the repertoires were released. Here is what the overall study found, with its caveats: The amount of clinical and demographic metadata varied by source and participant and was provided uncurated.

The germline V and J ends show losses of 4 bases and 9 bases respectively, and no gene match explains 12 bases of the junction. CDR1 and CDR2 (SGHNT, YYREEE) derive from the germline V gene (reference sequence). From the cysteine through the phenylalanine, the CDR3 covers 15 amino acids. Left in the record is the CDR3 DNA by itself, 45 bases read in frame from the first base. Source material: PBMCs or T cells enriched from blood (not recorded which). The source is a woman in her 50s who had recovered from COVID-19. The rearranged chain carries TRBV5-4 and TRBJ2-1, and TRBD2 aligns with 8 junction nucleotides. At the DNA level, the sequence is TGTGCCAGCAGCCCCCCCCTGGCGGCGGGGGGTGAGCAGTTCTTC. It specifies CASSPPLAAGGEQFF. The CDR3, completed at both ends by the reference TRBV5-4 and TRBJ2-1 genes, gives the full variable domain ETGVTQSPTHLIKTRGQQVTLRCSSQSGHNTVSWYQQALGQGPQFIFQYYREEENGRGNFPPRFSGLQFPNYSSELNVNALELDDSALYLCASSPPLAAGGEQFFGPGTRLTVL.